The 23 T cell receptor beta chains in this list originate from one sample, sequenced in a study of neurological immune-mediated disorders. MiXCR, run by TCRdb on the 5' RACE reads, gives a single entry per CDR3 protein. The top ten clones hold roughly 4% of a sample with approximately 36,000 distinct CDR3 sequences, 11% of them seen once. Time point here: technical triplicate 1. The specimen was PBMCs. The receptors shown here come from a man in his 60s with HTLV-1-associated myelopathy (HAM/TSP).

Many counts were recorded for this clonotype. V and J are TRBV10-2 and TRBJ2-7, with D maybe TRBD2 (6 bases). Trimming shortened V by 8 bases and J by 6 bases, and 17 bases separated the two germline ends. Germline values: CDR1 WSHSY, CDR2 SAAADI. The CDR3 has 13 residues. The CDR3 protein is CASRAGSVSEQYF. CDR3 in DNA: TGCGCCAGCCGGGCGGGATCGGTTTCCGAGCAGTACTTC.

This clonotype came up many times. A junction boundary mismatches the germline segment, possibly from a read error. V is TRBV15 and J is TRBJ1-2; no reliable D call. This CDR3 has 11 amino acids. Germline assignment: CDR1 LNHNV and CDR2 YYDKDF (reference sequence). CDR3 in amino acids: CATSRSGRTAF. CDR3 nucleotide sequence: TGTGCCACCAGCAGATCAGGACGAACGGCCTTC. Variable domain in full (rest from reference TRBV15 and TRBJ1-2): DAMVIQNPRYQVTQFGKPVTLSCSQTLNHNVMYWYQQKSSQAPKLLFHYYDKDFNNEADTPDNFQSRRPNTSFCFLDIRSPGLGDTAMYLCATSRSGRTAFGSGTRLTVV.

This clonotype was detected ten times or more. The genes are TRBV5-8 and TRBJ1-1; 8 nucleotides match TRBD1. The V gene's germline CDR1 is SGHTS and CDR2 YDEGEE. The CDR3 spans 15 residues. J was trimmed by 1 base and V by 0 bases; bases with no gene match: 2. The CDR3 loop reads CASSLGDRSNTEAFF. The CDR3 DNA sequence: TGTGCCAGCAGCTTGGGGGACAGGTCGAACACTGAAGCTTTCTTT.

This clonotype was recorded many times. CDR3 protein: CASSLVQETQYF. CDR3 coding DNA: TGCGCCAGCAGCTTGGTTCAAGAGACCCAGTACTTC. The chain links TRBV5-1 to TRBJ2-5; no reliable D call. This CDR3 contains 12 residues. Trimming stripped 0 bases from V and 2 bases from J, with 2 bases between. In germline, CDR1 is SGHRS, CDR2 YFSETQ.

This clonotype has a count of ten or more. Sequence at one end of the junction differs from germline and may be a read error. The V call is TRBV6-6, the J call TRBJ1-1; unclear D gene. CDR1 and CDR2 from the germline V gene are MNHNY and SVGAGI (reference sequence). CDR3 length: 13 amino acids. CDR3 region: CASIYGLVTEAFF. The CDR3 DNA sequence: TGTGCCAGCATTTACGGCTTGGTCACTGAAGCTTTCTTT.

This clonotype is labeled medium-sized. This chain joins TRBV5-1 and TRBJ2-5; D is ambiguous. Germline CDR1 and CDR2: SGHRS and YFSETQ. V shed 4 bases and J shed 2 bases, with 12 bases lying between them. The CDR3 runs 14 residues. This CDR3 is CASSGGLAQETQYF. The CDR3 nucleotides are TGCGCCAGCAGCGGTGGTCTGGCTCAAGAGACCCAGTACTTC.

This clonotype was counted at least ten times. The genes are TRBV7-8 and TRBJ2-3, with 14 positions matching TRBD2. Germline CDR1 reads SGHVS; CDR2 reads FQNEAQ. Unmatched junction bases numbered 4, after V lost 5 bases and J lost 3 bases. The CDR3 sequence is 16 residues long. CDR3 sequence: CASSAGLAGGTDTQYF. CDR3 DNA: TGTGCCAGCAGCGCCGGACTAGCGGGAGGTACAGATACGCAGTATTTT.

This clonotype was recorded at least ten times. This CDR3 is CASSQSSRVGEQYF. The CDR3 nucleotides are TGCGCCAGCAGCCAATCCTCCAGGGTAGGCGAGCAGTACTTC. V and J are TRBV4-1 and TRBJ2-7; possible D gene TRBD1, 5 bases. The CDR3 spans 14 residues. The germline V and J ends were trimmed by 2 bases and 6 bases, with 14 bases remaining between them. Germline assignment: CDR1 MGHRA and CDR2 YSYEKL.

This clonotype was seen at least ten times. The chain couples TRBV5-1 to TRBJ1-5; possible D gene TRBD1, 6 bases. Germline lookup yields CDR1 SGHRS and CDR2 YFSETQ. This CDR3 is built from 16 residues. Trimming left V 5 bases short and J 1 base short, with 16 bases between. CDR3 bases: TGCGCCAGCAGAAGGGAGAGGGGGAAAAGCAATCAGCCCCAGCATTTT. Its protein product is CASRRERGKSNQPQHF.

The sample holds many counts of this clonotype. V usage is TRBV5-1 and J usage is TRBJ2-5; TRBD1 matches 7 bases. CDR3 length: 14 amino acids. Germline values: CDR1 SGHRS, CDR2 YFSETQ. Germline trimming cut 3 bases from V and 1 base from J; bases unmatched to any gene: 3. The CDR3 is CASSSDRPQETQYF. The CDR3 DNA sequence: TGCGCCAGCAGCTCGGACAGGCCCCAAGAGACCCAGTACTTC.

This clonotype was picked up many times. This chain joins TRBV24-1 and TRBJ1-4, with 7 bases identical to TRBD1. Per germline, CDR1 KGHDR and CDR2 SFDVKD. V was pared by 3 bases and J by 8 bases, with 8 bases of the junction left unmatched. The CDR3 has 15 residues. CDR3 nucleotide sequence: TGTGCCACCAGTGATCCCAGGGGGGGGGAAGAAAAACTGTTTTTT. Translation: CATSDPRGGEEKLFF.

In its sample, this clonotype was seen many times. The chain couples TRBV10-3 to TRBJ2-3; tentatively, D is TRBD2 (5 bases). CDR1 is ENHRY and CDR2 is SYGVKD in the germline V gene. There are 13 residues in the CDR3. Trimming pared 9 bases from V and 2 bases from J, leaving 12 bases between. CDR3 in amino acids: CAISREPTDTQYF. As DNA, the CDR3 is TGTGCCATTTCGAGGGAACCCACAGATACGCAGTATTTT.

In its sample, this clonotype was seen once. The gene calls are TRBV6-5 and TRBJ2-7; either TRBD1 or TRBD2 may fit D (6 bases each). This CDR3 region has 18 residues. The germline gives CDR1 MNHEY, CDR2 SVGAGI. With 6 bases removed from V and 7 bases from J, the gap between germline ends came to 31 bases. CDR3 nucleotides: TGTGCCAGCAGCCTACGGGGTTCGGCGGGACAAGGTTTGTATGAGCAGTACTTC. It yields the protein CASSLRGSAGQGLYEQYF.

This clonotype counts as medium-sized. This chain uses TRBV20-1 with TRBJ2-1; 9 bases fit TRBD2. The CDR3 totals 15 residues. Germline CDR1 reads DFQATT; CDR2 reads SNEGSKA (reference sequence). V shed 4 bases, J shed 1 base, and the junction held 5 bases outside the gene matches. CDR3 protein: CSATSGDTSYNEQFF. The CDR3 bases are TGCAGTGCTACTAGCGGGGATACATCCTACAATGAGCAGTTCTTC.

The sample holds many counts of this clonotype. This chain links TRBV7-2 with TRBJ2-1; 14 bases are a match to TRBD2. Germline V gene data show CDR1 as SGHTA and CDR2 as FQGNSA. This CDR3 region has 18 residues. The J segment lost 7 bases and the V segment lost 5 bases, leaving 13 bases of the junction unmatched. The CDR3 DNA reads TGTGCCAGCAGCCCCCGGGGGGGGACTAGCGGGAGTCGAAATGAGCAGTTCTTC. The encoded protein is CASSPRGGTSGSRNEQFF.

This clonotype was detected ten times or more. The chain has TRBV20-1 and TRBJ2-1; 11 positions match TRBD2. In germline, CDR1 is DFQATT, CDR2 SNEGSKA (reference sequence). V dropped 5 bases and J dropped 2; count of bases not matched to a gene: 8. CDR3 length: 16 amino acids. CDR3 bases: TGCAGTGCTTCCGGACTAGCGGGCTTGCCCTACAATGAGCAGTTCTTC. It codes for CSASGLAGLPYNEQFF.

There are many counts of this clonotype. This chain links TRBV5-8 with TRBJ2-6; unclear D gene. The CDR3 extends over 16 amino acids. Per the germline V gene, CDR1 is SGHTS and CDR2 is YDEGEE. The germline V and J ends were trimmed by 1 base and 0 bases, with 8 bases remaining between them. CDR3 sequence: CASSLLTLSGANVLTF. As DNA, the CDR3 is TGTGCCAGCAGCTTGCTCACCCTCTCTGGGGCCAACGTCCTGACTTTC.

The table lists this clonotype with many counts. The V gene is TRBV5-1, the J gene TRBJ2-7; D is unresolved. V gave up 0 bases and J gave up 1 base, with 14 bases separating them. The CDR3 is made up of 16 amino acids. CDR1 SGHRS and CDR2 YFSETQ come from the germline V gene. CDR3 nucleotide sequence: TGCGCCAGCAGCTTGGGAGGCCCGCTCGATTCCTACGAGCAGTACTTC. Translated: CASSLGGPLDSYEQYF. The full variable domain, completed using reference TRBV5-1 and TRBJ2-7, is KAGVTQTPRYLIKTRGQQVTLSCSPISGHRSVSWYQQTPGQGLQFLFEYFSETQRNKGNFPGRFSGRQFSNSRSEMNVSTLELGDSALYLCASSLGGPLDSYEQYFGPGTRLTVT.

This clonotype showed up just a few times. The rearrangement uses TRBV4-1 and TRBJ1-5, with 7 bases lining up with TRBD1. Per the germline V gene, CDR1 is MGHRA and CDR2 is YSYEKL. The CDR3 is made up of 17 amino acids. The V and J ends lost 4 bases and 5 bases, in that order; junction bases with no gene match: 14. The CDR3 spells CASSPNERQGEHQPQHF. CDR3 DNA sequence: TGCGCCAGCAGCCCGAACGAACGACAGGGAGAGCATCAGCCCCAGCATTTT.

The chain links TRBV24-1 to TRBJ1-1; perhaps TRBD1 as D (5 bases). CDR1 is KGHDR and CDR2 is SFDVKD in the germline V gene. V was shortened by 2 bases and J by 3 bases, with 24 bases between the two germline ends. The CDR3 length is 19 residues. The CDR3 is CATSDSSYRGRGVDTEAFF. The CDR3 DNA follows: TGTGCCACCAGTGATTCGTCCTATCGGGGGAGAGGGGTGGACACTGAAGCTTTCTTT.

In its sample, this clonotype was seen many times. The chain joins TRBV5-1 to TRBJ1-4; no clear D gene. The CDR3 is 13 amino acids. Germline assignment: CDR1 SGHRS and CDR2 YFSETQ. Deletions cut 0 bases from V and 2 bases from J, with 2 bases between. The chain's CDR3 is CASSLGTNEKLFF. DNA of the CDR3: TGCGCCAGCAGCTTGGGGACTAATGAAAAACTGTTTTTT.

This clonotype was observed at least ten times. The chain carries TRBV29-1 and TRBJ1-5; maybe TRBD1 (5 bases). CDR1 is SQVTM, CDR2 ANQGSEA, per germline. This CDR3 spans 15 amino acids. V lost 1 base and J lost 2, with 12 bases in between. CDR3 nucleotides: TGCAGCGTTGAAGTCGGGGGAGGGGGCAATCAGCCCCAGCATTTT. As protein: CSVEVGGGGNQPQHF.

The table lists this clonotype with many counts. The chain carries TRBV25-1 and TRBJ2-7; D is ambiguous. V dropped 8 bases and J dropped 3 bases, with 20 bases sitting between them. Germline V gene sequence: CDR1 MGHDK, CDR2 SYGVNS. CDR3 length: 15 residues. The CDR3, as DNA: TGTGCCAGCTCTTCGAGTTCTTTACTGGACTACGAGCAGTACTTC. This translates into CASSSSSLLDYEQYF.